This TCR beta chain was captured by sequencing in a study of metastatic and nonmetastatic thyroid tumors. Overall study results and limits: Benign nodules were reported to have significantly lower TCR beta diversity than malignant thyroid tumors, in blood and tumor.

The CDR3 covers 13 residues. The V and J ends lost 6 bases and 3 bases respectively, with 15 bases between them. Germline assignment: CDR1 DFQATT and CDR2 SNEGSKA (reference sequence). TCRdb reprocessed the PCR reads via MiXCR. The sample has roughly 20,000 clones, approximately 25% seen once. This clone was seen a few times. What it binds is unknown. Each patient went into thyroid surgery without having received any treatment. The sequenced material came from blood. V usage is TRBV20-1 and J usage is TRBJ2-7; D is possibly TRBD1 or TRBD2 (5 bases each). This receptor was identified in a female donor with papillary thyroid cancer or a benign thyroid nodule (not recorded which). Some clones in this sample may be carry-over from other donors' samples. The CDR3 reads CSARGVGVYEQYF. The CDR3 bases are TGCAGTGCCCGAGGGGTGGGGGTCTACGAGCAGTACTTC.